Below are 3 T cell receptor beta chains sequenced from a single sample in a study of T cell repertoires and HLA-DP antigens. Label corresponds to: CD137+ CD4 T cells sorted after culture with HeLa expressing allogeneic HLA-DP. HeLa stimulator cells carried retrovirally transduced HLA-DPA1/DPB1, HLA-DM, invariant chain and CD80. After more than 13 days' expansion, CD4+ cells were restimulated about 23 h with HeLa expressing allogeneic DPB1. TCRdb's copy holds only in-frame clones and misses some; the assay was immunoSEQ multiplex PCR. The sample includes 450 to 500 clones, approximately 65% seen only once; the top ten take more than 40%. Sequencing was performed on alloreactive CD137+ CD4+ T cells from cultured PBMCs. Subset described: CD137+ CD4+ cells sorted after around 26 h restimulation with the allogeneic HLA-DP-expressing HeLa cells. The receptor source for this set is a man aged 55-75 years in good health and CMV-seronegative.

The chain is built from TRBV6-6 and TRBJ2-7; no firm D call. V shed 6 bases and J shed 5 bases, with 14 bases lying between them. CDR3 length equals 13 residues. Germline CDR1 is MNHNY and CDR2 is SVGAGI (reference sequence). The CDR3 DNA sequence: TGTGCCAGCAGGCGAAGGGTCGGCCACGAGCAGTACTTC. It specifies CASRRRVGHEQYF.

The chain couples TRBV6-1 to TRBJ2-7, with TRBD1 matching over 12 bases. Unmatched junction bases numbered 4, after V lost 2 bases and J lost 5 bases. The CDR3 consists of 15 residues. The germline V gene has CDR1 MNHNS and CDR2 SASEGT. In DNA, the CDR3 is TGTGCCAGCAGTGAACCGGGACAGGGGGCCCACGAGCAGTACGTC. Protein sequence: CASSEPGQGAHEQYV.

V is TRBV29-1 and J is TRBJ1-6; D remains ambiguous. CDR3 length: 15 residues. In germline, CDR1 is SQVTM, CDR2 ANQGSEA. V lost 5 bases to trimming and J lost 14 bases, with 25 bases between them. The CDR3 coding sequence is TGCAGCGTTAGAGCCGGGTCCTTACTATTATTCACCCTCCACTTT. This translates into CSVRAGSLLLFTLHF.